The 25 T cell receptor beta chains listed next were all sequenced from one sample in a study of vaccination effects on CD4 cells after COVID-19. Peptide-pool stimulation followed by sequencing identified expanded antigen-specific CD4+ clonotypes in the ViraFEST assay. Isolation of CD4+ T cells took place after approximately ten days of culture. Each vaccine recipient was nucleocapsid antibody negative and had no prior SARS-CoV-2 infection. Libraries were prepared by immunoSEQ multiplex PCR; TCRdb keeps only in-frame clonotypes and omits some of them. The sample comprises 55,000 to 80,000 clones, about four fifths of which are singletons, and over 9% rests with the top ten. These receptors' antigens are unknown. This sample comprised CD4+ T cells from PBMCs cultured with SARS-CoV-2 spike peptides, obtained before COVID-19 vaccination. These receptors all come from a human donor who received a COVID-19 vaccine.

This chain joins TRBV5-1 and TRBJ1-1; TRBD1 agrees at 9 bases. Unmatched junction bases numbered 5, after V lost 5 bases and J lost 0 bases. This CDR3 has 15 residues. CDR1 and CDR2 from the germline V gene are SGHRS and YFSETQ. CDR3 residues: CASRAGTGMNTEAFF. DNA for the CDR3: TGCGCCAGCAGAGCCGGGACAGGGATGAACACTGAAGCTTTCTTT.

The rearrangement links TRBV5-8 to TRBJ1-5; 9 positions agree with TRBD1. The CDR3 runs to 14 residues. Germline V gene data show CDR1 as SGHTS and CDR2 as YDEGEE. V was pared by 4 bases and J by 4 bases, with 3 bases of the junction left unmatched. CDR3 region: CASSRTGENQPQHF. CDR3 nucleotide sequence: TGTGCCAGCAGCCGGACAGGGGAGAATCAGCCCCAGCATTTT.

This chain uses TRBV2 with TRBJ1-1; D possibly corresponds to TRBD1 (6 bases). The CDR3 sequence is 13 residues long. Between the trimmed V and J ends, which lost 4 bases and 4 bases, there was a span of 10 bases. Germline V CDR1 and CDR2: SNHLY, FYNNEI. The CDR3 loop reads CASSVQGGTEAFF. CDR3 nucleotide sequence: TGTGCCAGCAGTGTTCAAGGGGGCACTGAAGCTTTCTTT.

V is TRBV29-1 and J is TRBJ2-1, with 11 bases lining up with TRBD2. With 4 bases clipped from V and 9 bases from J, the junction kept 8 bases outside the gene matches. Germline CDR1 SQVTM, CDR2 ANQGSEA. The CDR3 runs 14 residues. The CDR3 loop reads CSVAVAGGPSEQFF. As DNA, the CDR3 is TGCAGCGTTGCCGTAGCGGGGGGGCCTAGTGAGCAGTTCTTC.

The V gene is TRBV4-3, the J gene TRBJ1-2; D is unclear. Germline values: CDR1 LGHNA, CDR2 YSLEER. The CDR3 is 15 residues long. Between the trimmed V and J ends, which lost 0 bases and 4 bases, there was a span of 12 bases. CDR3 sequence (DNA): TGCGCCAGCAGCCAAGATAGGTCAGGAAGCTATGGCTACACCTTC. Translated: CASSQDRSGSYGYTF.

This chain connects TRBV19 to TRBJ2-2; 7 bases line up with TRBD1. Per germline, CDR1 LNHDA and CDR2 SQIVND (reference sequence). This CDR3 is built from 15 residues. Losses at the gene ends were 5 bases for V and 5 bases for J; bases not matched to a gene: 8. CDR3 loop: CASSVGQVRTGELFF. CDR3 DNA: TGTGCCAGTAGTGTCGGACAGGTCCGGACCGGGGAGCTGTTTTTT. Combining the CDR3 with reference TRBV19 and TRBJ2-2 gives the whole variable domain DGGITQSPKYLFRKEGQNVTLSCEQNLNHDAMYWYRQDPGQGLRLIYYSQIVNDFQKGDIAEGYSVSREKKESFPLTVTSAQKNPTAFYLCASSVGQVRTGELFFGEGSRLTVL.

The V and J genes are TRBV20-1 and TRBJ1-2; D is undetermined. The V gene lost 0 bases and the J gene lost 7 bases, with 3 bases spanning the gap. CDR3 length equals 10 residues. Germline CDR1 is DFQATT and CDR2 is SNEGSKA (reference sequence). The CDR3 spells CSARDGGYTF. CDR3 in DNA: TGCAGTGCTAGAGATGGTGGCTACACCTTC.

This clone showed up just once. The chain carries TRBV2 and TRBJ2-5; D is perhaps TRBD2 (6 bases). Germline CDR1 is SNHLY and CDR2 is FYNNEI. The V and J ends lost 8 bases and 5 bases respectively, with 15 bases between them. This CDR3 comprises 13 residues. The CDR3 DNA reads TGTGCCAGCGGGCGGGGAGTGGGGGAGACCCAGTACTTC. Translation: CASGRGVGETQYF. Complete variable domain (other parts from reference TRBV2 and TRBJ2-5): EPEVTQTPSHQVTQMGQEVILRCVPISNHLYFYWYRQILGQKVEFLVSFYNNEISEKSEIFDDQFSVERPDGSNFTLKIRSTKLEDSAMYFCASGRGVGETQYFGPGTRLLVL.

This clone has a single count. This chain links TRBV24-1 with TRBJ2-2, with 10 bases matching TRBD1. The CDR3 has 16 residues. Germline CDR1 is KGHDR and CDR2 is SFDVKD. The V and J ends lost 1 base and 4 bases, in that order; junction bases with no gene match: 2. For the CDR3, the DNA is TGTGCCACCAGTGATTTCGGGACAGGGGTCACCGGGGAGCTGTTTTTT. It yields the protein CATSDFGTGVTGELFF.

This chain uses TRBV25-1 with TRBJ1-1; TRBD1 agrees at 8 bases. With 3 bases clipped from V and 9 bases from J, the junction kept 9 bases outside the gene matches. This CDR3 comprises 14 residues. Germline CDR1 reads MGHDK; CDR2 reads SYGVNS. The CDR3: CASSDTGTGGKAFF. The CDR3 DNA follows: TGTGCCAGCAGTGACACTGGGACAGGAGGTAAAGCTTTCTTT.

In this sample, this clone turned up a few times. The chain is built from TRBV5-4 and TRBJ2-2; no definite D call. V lost 0 bases and J lost 1, with 7 bases in between. CDR3 length: 15 amino acids. Germline assignment: CDR1 SGHNT and CDR2 YYREEE (reference sequence). The CDR3 sequence: CASSLDLGNTGELFF. The CDR3 coding sequence is TGTGCCAGCAGCTTGGATCTAGGGAACACCGGGGAGCTGTTTTTT. The whole variable domain, remainder taken from reference TRBV5-4 and TRBJ2-2, is ETGVTQSPTHLIKTRGQQVTLRCSSQSGHNTVSWYQQALGQGPQFIFQYYREEENGRGNFPPRFSGLQFPNYSSELNVNALELDDSALYLCASSLDLGNTGELFFGEGSRLTVL.

This clone was found a few times. The chain recombines TRBV18 with TRBJ1-4; D uncertain. This CDR3 spans 15 amino acids. Germline assignment: CDR1 KGHSH and CDR2 LQKENI. Trimming cost V 2 bases and J 0 bases, with 7 bases left between them. For the CDR3, the DNA is TGTGCCAGCTCACCAAGAGGTGCAACTAATGAAAAACTGTTTTTT. The encoded protein is CASSPRGATNEKLFF.

The gene calls are TRBV5-8 and TRBJ2-6; maybe TRBD2 (5 bases). CDR3 length equals 19 residues. Germline lookup yields CDR1 SGHTS and CDR2 YDEGEE. V lost 4 bases to trimming and J lost 4 bases, with 24 bases between them. CDR3 coding DNA: TGTGCCAGCAGCCGCTATGGGAAGAACGGGGTTCCCGGGGCCAACGTCCTGACTTTC. It codes for CASSRYGKNGVPGANVLTF. Variable domain in full (rest from reference TRBV5-8 and TRBJ2-6): EAGVTQSPTHLIKTRGQQATLRCSPISGHTSVYWYQQALGLGLQFLLWYDEGEERNRGNFPPRFSGRQFPNYSSELNVNALELEDSALYLCASSRYGKNGVPGANVLTFGAGSRLTVL.

The chain joins TRBV4-2 to TRBJ1-2; D is undetermined. This CDR3 is 16 amino acids long. Germline CDR1 reads LGHNA; CDR2 reads YNFKEQ. The germline V and J ends were trimmed by 0 bases and 4 bases, with 15 bases remaining between them. CDR3 sequence (DNA): TGTGCCAGCAGCCAAGATCTCTTCGACGTGCTCTATGGCTACACCTTC. Residues: CASSQDLFDVLYGYTF.

This rearrangement joins TRBV2 to TRBJ1-4, with 8 bases aligning to TRBD1. Losses at the gene ends were 4 bases for V and 5 bases for J; bases not matched to a gene: 6. Germline V gene lookup returns CDR1 SNHLY and CDR2 FYNNEI. CDR3 length equals 15 residues. In DNA form, the CDR3 reads TGTGCCAGCAGTGCGACAGGGGTTGGGAATGAAAAACTGTTTTTT. Translating gives CASSATGVGNEKLFF.

The chain joins TRBV18 to TRBJ1-1, with 9 nucleotides matching TRBD1. The CDR3 runs to 15 residues. After removal of 4 bases from V and 5 bases from J, the junction contained 8 bases not matched to a gene. Germline-derived CDR1 and CDR2 are KGHSH and LQKENI. CDR3 in amino acids: CASSRRSGTGTEAFF. CDR3 DNA: TGTGCCAGCTCACGACGATCAGGGACAGGGACTGAAGCTTTCTTT. The whole variable domain, remainder taken from reference TRBV18 and TRBJ1-1, is NAGVMQNPRHLVRRRGQEARLRCSPMKGHSHVYWYRQLPEEGLKFMVYLQKENIIDESGMPKERFSAEFPKEGPSILRIQQVVRGDSAAYFCASSRRSGTGTEAFFGQGTRLTVV.

J is TRBJ1-1 and V is TRBV6-6; 8 bases align to TRBD1. This CDR3 comprises 16 residues. V shed 5 bases and J 3 bases; nucleotides not matched to a gene: 11. Germline CDR1 is MNHNY and CDR2 is SVGAGI (reference sequence). CDR3 DNA sequence: TGTGCCAGCAGTCCCCACCCAGGGGGCGCGGACACTGAAGCTTTCTTT. This translates into CASSPHPGGADTEAFF.

The chain uses TRBV24-1 and TRBJ1-5; 9 bases line up with TRBD1. J gave up 9 bases and V 2 bases, and 10 bases lay outside the gene matches. This CDR3 contains 16 residues. Germline V lookup: CDR1 KGHDR, CDR2 SFDVKD. CDR3: CATSDSSQGAQGPQHF. CDR3 nucleotides: TGTGCCACCAGTGATTCATCACAGGGGGCCCAAGGGCCCCAGCATTTT.

This clone occurred once. The V call is TRBV27, the J call TRBJ2-3; the match to TRBD2 covers 8 bases. CDR3 size: 14 residues. V shed 5 bases and J 3 bases; nucleotides not matched to a gene: 4. Germline V gives CDR1 MNHEY, CDR2 SMNVEV (reference sequence). The CDR3 protein is CASSHRGGTDTQYF. CDR3 nucleotide sequence: TGTGCCAGCAGTCACCGGGGGGGGACAGATACGCAGTATTTT.

Written as DNA, the CDR3 is TGTGCCACCGGGGTTACGCACACAGATACGCAGTATTTT. Translating gives CATGVTHTDTQYF. The V and J genes are TRBV24-1 and TRBJ2-3; unclear D gene. Germline-derived CDR1 and CDR2 are KGHDR and SFDVKD. The V end lost 9 bases, the J end lost 2 bases, and 11 bases lay between the germline ends. This CDR3 has 13 amino acids.

V usage is TRBV27 and J usage is TRBJ2-3; weak D call: TRBD2 (6 bases). Germline V gene data show CDR1 as MNHEY and CDR2 as SMNVEV (reference sequence). Trimming pared 5 bases from V and 1 base from J, leaving 10 bases between. The CDR3 length is 14 residues. CDR3 in DNA: TGTGCCAGCAGTCAAATAGCGGGCACAGATACGCAGTATTTT. This encodes CASSQIAGTDTQYF.

This chain's CDR3 is CASSSPRKGQMIFMNTEAFF. In DNA form, the CDR3 reads TGTGCCAGCAGTAGCCCCCGAAAGGGACAGATGATATTCATGAACACTGAAGCTTTCTTT. The rearrangement links TRBV28 to TRBJ1-1, with TRBD1 matching 7 bases. The trim removed 5 bases at V and 0 bases at J, leaving 21 bases unmatched. Germline V lookup: CDR1 MDHEN, CDR2 SYDVKM. The CDR3 has 20 residues. Complete variable domain (other parts from reference TRBV28 and TRBJ1-1): DVKVTQSSRYLVKRTGEKVFLECVQDMDHENMFWYRQDPGLGLRLIYFSYDVKMKEKGDIPEGYSVSREKKERFSLILESASTNQTSMYLCASSSPRKGQMIFMNTEAFFGQGTRLTVV.

V usage is TRBV5-4 and J usage is TRBJ2-3, with D unclear. The germline gives CDR1 SGHNT, CDR2 YYREEE (reference sequence). This CDR3 is built from 13 residues. V was clipped by 2 bases and J by 5 bases, with 9 bases between them. The CDR3 DNA reads as TGTGCCAGCAGCTTCTCGGCAGAAGATACGCAGTATTTT. Translated: CASSFSAEDTQYF.

V usage is TRBV5-1 and J usage is TRBJ2-2, with D maybe TRBD2 (6 bases). The germline gives CDR1 SGHRS, CDR2 YFSETQ. CDR3 length equals 14 residues. Trimming took off 7 bases at V and 5 bases at J, with 15 bases between the two ends. The DNA for the CDR3 is TGCGCCAGCCGGAGGGCCGAGGGGACCGGGGAGCTGTTTTTT. Residues: CASRRAEGTGELFF. Together with reference TRBV5-1 and TRBJ2-2, the CDR3 gives the full variable domain: KAGVTQTPRYLIKTRGQQVTLSCSPISGHRSVSWYQQTPGQGLQFLFEYFSETQRNKGNFPGRFSGRQFSNSRSEMNVSTLELGDSALYLCASRRAEGTGELFFGEGSRLTVL.

The genes are TRBV30 and TRBJ1-5; 7 positions agree with TRBD1. CDR3 length equals 12 residues. Germline V gives CDR1 GTSNPN, CDR2 SVGIG (reference sequence). The trim removed 5 bases at V and 4 bases at J, leaving 2 bases unmatched. The CDR3 sequence: CAWGTENQPQHF. The DNA for the CDR3 is TGTGCCTGGGGGACAGAGAATCAGCCCCAGCATTTT.